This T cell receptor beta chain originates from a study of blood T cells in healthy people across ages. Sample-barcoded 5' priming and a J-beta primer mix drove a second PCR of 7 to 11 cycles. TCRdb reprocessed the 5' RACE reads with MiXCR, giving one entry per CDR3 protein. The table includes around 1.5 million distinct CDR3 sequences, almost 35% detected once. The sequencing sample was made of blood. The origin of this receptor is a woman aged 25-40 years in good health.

CDR3 sequence: CASSSRQGDFEAFF. DNA for the CDR3: TGTGCCAGCAGCTCACGACAGGGGGATTTTGAAGCTTTCTTT. The rearrangement joins TRBV7-9 to TRBJ1-1; 9 bases agree with TRBD1. V dropped 4 bases and J dropped 7; count of bases not matched to a gene: 7. Germline V gives CDR1 SEHNR, CDR2 FQNEAQ (reference sequence). This CDR3 has 14 residues. The full variable domain, with the rest looked up from reference TRBV7-9 and TRBJ1-1, is DTGVSQNPRHKITKRGQNVTFRCDPISEHNRLYWYRQTLGQGPEFLTYFQNEAQLEKSRLLSDRFSAERPKGSFSTLEIQRTEQGDSAMYLCASSSRQGDFEAFFGQGTRLTVV.